The text below deals with one T cell receptor beta chain. What it recognizes is unknown. The data derive from a study of CD8+ T cells in alopecia areata. Reverse transcribed after extraction, RNA yielded cDNA as the sequencing template. Sequencing was performed with immunoSEQ multiplex PCR; in TCRdb, only in-frame clones are kept and a portion is missing. The data contain around 150,000 clones, more than 55% of them seen just once; the ten biggest clones take up 30% to 45%. Study-level points and caveats: Sequences from scalp samples also cover resident alphabeta T cells of normal skin.

The CDR3 runs to 13 residues. The V gene lost 4 bases and the J gene lost 1 base, with 7 bases spanning the gap. Germline-derived CDR1 and CDR2 are MNHEY and SMNVEV (reference sequence). Sequencing was done on a sample of CD8+ T cells sorted from blood. This clonotype was obtained from a human donor in good health. The chain recombines TRBV27 with TRBJ1-1; D is ambiguous. The CDR3 coding sequence is TGTGCCAGCAGTTCGTCACCGAACACTGAAGCTTTCTTT. Translated: CASSSSPNTEAFF.